This TCR beta chain stems from a study of identical twins (dated by TCRdb to the mid-2010s). A note on the overall study: The study deep-sequenced TCR alpha and beta repertoires from monozygotic twins, unrelated adults of various ages and cord blood to test whether fetal clonotypes persist. Replicate twin experiments were performed at different times using different library preparation protocols to rule out contamination. Findings and caveats that apply to the study as a whole: Invariant T cells such as MAIT and iNKT could partly confound zero-insertion analyses, though diverse VJ usage argued against this for most clonotypes. Because the same donors could not be followed over many years, the conclusions relied on cross-sectional statistical analysis. In monozygotic twins, recombination models systematically underestimated out-of-frame TCR alpha sharing, but the models matched the sharing seen between unrelated individuals. Abundant cord blood beta clonotypes carried fewer insertions; young adult naive repertoires showed a weaker similar trend, while memory repertoires showed none. The excess sharing between twins in beta out-of-frame sequences was weaker because fewer shared sequences reduced the signal-to-noise ratio. Out-of-frame TCR alpha sequences shared between twins showed an excess of low generation-probability sequences compared with coincidental sharing between unrelated individuals.

The method behind the library was 5' RACE. Sequencer: Illumina HiSeq 2000. A universal primer binding site was added through template switching, and the final cDNA carried a unique molecular identifier so that TCR cDNA molecules could be counted accurately. First-strand cDNA for TCR alpha and beta chains was synthesized from specific primers in the conserved constant-segment region. To control for contamination, each cDNA library was double barcoded with a SMART-Mk sample barcode plus Illumina barcodes. Two successive PCR steps introduced TruSeq adapter sequences along with Illumina sample barcodes. The Illumina HiSeq platform was used with custom primers to sequence TCR alpha and beta cDNA libraries. As for how the authors treated the data: MiGEC processed the raw reads to extract unique molecular identifiers, while MiXCR was used to determine the CDR3 positions. For each individual, recombination models were inferred using an EM algorithm with the repgenHMM and IGoR tools. The tcR package in R was used for shared clonotype analysis, with sharing normalized by the product of cloneset sizes. Out-of-frame nonproductive sequences were analyzed to study raw recombination free of thymic and clonal selection effects. In-frame beta chains were kept once TCRdb had trimmed the public reads at Q25 with fastp and called clones with MiXCR. Every entry covers one CDR3 protein and lists the most common genes and DNA from its rows. These V and J calls originate from TCRdb's pipeline instead of the authors' own analysis. Present in this sample are roughly 350,000 distinct CDR3 sequences, roughly 9% of which were seen just once. The biggest ten clones account for roughly 8.7% of the sample.

Notes on this clonotype: The target of this receptor is not known. Per-nucleotide qualities are absent, and no much larger clonotype sits a single base away.

Every donor was a healthy Caucasian. Three unrelated non-twin adults were additionally sequenced: a male aged 18 to 29, a male aged 50 to 60 and a female aged 50 to 60. Miltenyi CD45RO+ enrichment and human naive T-cell isolation kits were used to isolate memory (CD45RO+) and naive T cells from PBMC. The V end gives up 3 bases and the J end 4 bases, leaving 3 bases in the junction not matched to a gene. The CDR3 sequence holds 13 residues, the cysteine and valine included. CDR3 DNA is the only sequence kept; it has 39 bases, read in frame from the first base. The germline V gene sets CDR1 to SGHAT and CDR2 to FQNNGV.

This TCR was recovered from a woman in her forties or fifties in good health. The sequenced sample consisted of naive T cells sorted from blood. This sample's cell subset or site label indicates: cells isolated with a human naive T-cell isolation kit. The rearranged chain carries TRBV11-2 and TRBJ2-7; the junction holds 7 bases that match TRBD2. The CDR3 region reads CASSFGTMYEQYV. The nucleotide sequence reads as follows: TGTGCCAGCAGCTTCGGGACTATGTACGAGCAGTACGTC.